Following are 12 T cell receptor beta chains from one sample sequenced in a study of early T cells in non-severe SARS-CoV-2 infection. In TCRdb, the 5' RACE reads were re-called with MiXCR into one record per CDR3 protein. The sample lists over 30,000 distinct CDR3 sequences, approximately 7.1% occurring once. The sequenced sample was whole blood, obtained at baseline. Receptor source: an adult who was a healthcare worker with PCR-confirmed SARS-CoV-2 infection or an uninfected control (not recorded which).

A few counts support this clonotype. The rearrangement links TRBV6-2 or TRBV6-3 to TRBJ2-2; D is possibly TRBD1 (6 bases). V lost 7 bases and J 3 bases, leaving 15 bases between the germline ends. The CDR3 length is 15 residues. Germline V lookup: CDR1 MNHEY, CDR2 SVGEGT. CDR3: CASTNTGWDTGELFF. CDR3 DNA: TGTGCCAGCACCAATACAGGGTGGGACACCGGGGAGCTGTTTTTT.

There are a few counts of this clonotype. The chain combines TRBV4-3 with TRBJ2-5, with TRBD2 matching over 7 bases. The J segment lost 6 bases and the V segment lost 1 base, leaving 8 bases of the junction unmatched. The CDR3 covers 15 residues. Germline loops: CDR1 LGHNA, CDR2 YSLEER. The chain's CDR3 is CASSQGGGGSQTQYF. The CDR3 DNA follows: TGCGCCAGCAGCCAAGGGGGAGGCGGGAGCCAGACCCAGTACTTC.

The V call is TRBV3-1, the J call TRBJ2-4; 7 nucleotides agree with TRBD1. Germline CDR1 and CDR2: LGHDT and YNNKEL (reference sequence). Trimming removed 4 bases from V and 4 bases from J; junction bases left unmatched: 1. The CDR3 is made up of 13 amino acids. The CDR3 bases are TGTGCCAGCAGCCTGGGACAGAAAAACATTCAGTACTTC. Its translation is CASSLGQKNIQYF.

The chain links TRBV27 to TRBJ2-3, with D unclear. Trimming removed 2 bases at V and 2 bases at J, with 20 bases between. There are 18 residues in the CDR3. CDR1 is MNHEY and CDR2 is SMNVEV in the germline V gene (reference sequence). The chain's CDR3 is CASSLIQVGPTITDTQYF. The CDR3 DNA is TGTGCCAGCAGTTTAATCCAGGTTGGCCCCACAATCACAGATACGCAGTATTTT.

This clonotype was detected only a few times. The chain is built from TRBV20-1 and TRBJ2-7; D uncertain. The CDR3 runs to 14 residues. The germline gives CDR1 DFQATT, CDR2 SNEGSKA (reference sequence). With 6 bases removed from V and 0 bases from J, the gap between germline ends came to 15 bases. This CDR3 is CSAMSPAPSYEQYF. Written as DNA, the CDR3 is TGCAGTGCCATGTCCCCGGCCCCCTCCTACGAGCAGTACTTC.

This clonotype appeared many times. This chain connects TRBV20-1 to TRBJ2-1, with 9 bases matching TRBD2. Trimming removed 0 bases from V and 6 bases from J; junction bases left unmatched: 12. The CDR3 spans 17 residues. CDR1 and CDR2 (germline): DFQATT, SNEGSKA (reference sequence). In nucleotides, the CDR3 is TGCAGTGCTAGAGAGCCGGACTGGAGCGGGAGGCCCAATGAGCAGTTCTTC. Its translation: CSAREPDWSGRPNEQFF.

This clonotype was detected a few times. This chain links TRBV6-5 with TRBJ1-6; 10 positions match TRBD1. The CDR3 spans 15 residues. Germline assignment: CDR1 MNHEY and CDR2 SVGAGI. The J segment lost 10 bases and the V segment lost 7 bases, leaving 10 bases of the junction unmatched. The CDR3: CASKWTGTGESPLHF. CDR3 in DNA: TGTGCCAGCAAATGGACGGGGACAGGGGAATCACCCCTCCACTTT.

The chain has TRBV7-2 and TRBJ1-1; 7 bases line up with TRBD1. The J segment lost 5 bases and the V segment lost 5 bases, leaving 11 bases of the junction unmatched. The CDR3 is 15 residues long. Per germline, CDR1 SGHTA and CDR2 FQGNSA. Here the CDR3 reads CASSGRLQGKTEAFF. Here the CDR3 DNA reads TGTGCCAGCAGCGGTCGATTACAGGGGAAGACTGAAGCTTTCTTT.

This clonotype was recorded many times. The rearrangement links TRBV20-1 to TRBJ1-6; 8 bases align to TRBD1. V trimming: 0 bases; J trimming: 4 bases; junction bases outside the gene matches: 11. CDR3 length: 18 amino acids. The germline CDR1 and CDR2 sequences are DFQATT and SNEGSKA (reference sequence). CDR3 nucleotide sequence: TGCAGTGCTAGAGATTTTGATGACAGGGGCGGGTATAATTCACCCCTCCACTTT. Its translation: CSARDFDDRGGYNSPLHF.

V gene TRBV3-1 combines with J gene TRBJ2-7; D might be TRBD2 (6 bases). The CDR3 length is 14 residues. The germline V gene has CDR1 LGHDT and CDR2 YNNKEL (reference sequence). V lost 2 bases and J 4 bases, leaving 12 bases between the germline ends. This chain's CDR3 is CASSQKRAAYEQYF. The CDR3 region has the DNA TGTGCCAGCAGCCAAAAGCGGGCCGCGTACGAGCAGTACTTC.

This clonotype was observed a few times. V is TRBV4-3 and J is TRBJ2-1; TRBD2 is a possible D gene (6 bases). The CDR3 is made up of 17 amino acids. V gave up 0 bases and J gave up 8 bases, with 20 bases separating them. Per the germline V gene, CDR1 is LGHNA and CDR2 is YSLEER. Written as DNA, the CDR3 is TGCGCCAGCAGCCAAGAAGGGCAATCGGGGGAGCATGATGAGCAGTTCTTC. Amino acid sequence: CASSQEGQSGEHDEQFF.

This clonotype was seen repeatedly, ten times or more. CDR3 amino acids: CASSQDNVQPQHF. The CDR3 bases are TGTGCCAGCAGCCAAGATAACGTTCAGCCCCAGCATTTT. The chain has TRBV4-2 and TRBJ1-5; D call uncertain. The CDR3 contains 13 residues. Germline CDR1 LGHNA, CDR2 YNFKEQ. The V end was cut by 0 bases, the J end by 6 bases, with 6 bases between.